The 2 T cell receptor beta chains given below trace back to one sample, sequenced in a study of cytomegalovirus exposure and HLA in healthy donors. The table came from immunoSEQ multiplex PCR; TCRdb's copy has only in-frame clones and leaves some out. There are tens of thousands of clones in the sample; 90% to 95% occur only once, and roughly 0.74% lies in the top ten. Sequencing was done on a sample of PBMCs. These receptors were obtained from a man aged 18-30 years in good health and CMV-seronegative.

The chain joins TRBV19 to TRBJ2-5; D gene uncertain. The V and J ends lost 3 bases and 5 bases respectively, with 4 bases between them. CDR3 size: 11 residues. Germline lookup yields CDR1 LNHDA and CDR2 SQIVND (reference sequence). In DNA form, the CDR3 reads TGTGCCAGTAGTATGAGGGAGACCCAGTACTTC. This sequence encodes CASSMRETQYF.

DNA of the CDR3: TGTGCCAGTAGTATAGCGGGACAGGGAAAAGACGAGCAGTACTTC. This gives the protein CASSIAGQGKDEQYF. This rearrangement joins TRBV19 to TRBJ2-7, with 9 nucleotides matching TRBD1. The CDR3 is 15 residues long. Trimming at V came to 1 base and at J to 5 bases, leaving 6 bases not matched to a gene. Per germline, CDR1 LNHDA and CDR2 SQIVND (reference sequence). Full variable domain (missing parts from reference TRBV19 and TRBJ2-7): DGGITQSPKYLFRKEGQNVTLSCEQNLNHDAMYWYRQDPGQGLRLIYYSQIVNDFQKGDIAEGYSVSREKKESFPLTVTSAQKNPTAFYLCASSIAGQGKDEQYFGPGTRLTVT.